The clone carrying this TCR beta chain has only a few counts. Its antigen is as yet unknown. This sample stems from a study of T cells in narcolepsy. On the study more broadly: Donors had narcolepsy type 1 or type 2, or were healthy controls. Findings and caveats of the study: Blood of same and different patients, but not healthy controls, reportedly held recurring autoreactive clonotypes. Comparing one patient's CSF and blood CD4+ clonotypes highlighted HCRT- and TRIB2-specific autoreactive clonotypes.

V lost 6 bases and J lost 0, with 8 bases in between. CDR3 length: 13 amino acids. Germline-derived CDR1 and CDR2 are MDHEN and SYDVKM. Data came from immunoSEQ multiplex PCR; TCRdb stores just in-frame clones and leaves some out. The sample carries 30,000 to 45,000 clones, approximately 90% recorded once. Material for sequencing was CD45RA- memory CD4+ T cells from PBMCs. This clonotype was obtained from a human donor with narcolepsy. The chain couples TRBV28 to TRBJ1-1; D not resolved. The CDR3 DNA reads TGTGCCAGCAGCCATATAATGAACACTGAAGCTTTCTTT. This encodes CASSHIMNTEAFF.